A selection of T cell receptor beta chains follows, all from one sample in a study of blood T cells in healthy people across ages. One entry per CDR3 protein, called by TCRdb with MiXCR from the 5' RACE reads. The profile covers 1.5 million to 2 million distinct CDR3 sequences, with roughly 50% appearing a single time and roughly 2% taken by the ten largest. The sequenced material came from blood. Receptor source: a woman aged 40-49 years in good health. Both conserved end residues are part of each CDR3. Each record gives: J gene, clone size, D gene, V gene, CDR3 protein, CDR3 DNA. D genes are given only for firm matches. A row's size may be missing; if present it is once, few, many or a size class.

TRBJ2-1	.	TRBD1	TRBV9	CASSVAWLQGADNEQFF	TGTGCCAGCAGCGTAGCGTGGTTACAGGGGGCGGACAATGAGCAGTTCTTC
TRBJ2-5	many	TRBD1	TRBV27	CATRGQGWKTQYF	TGTGCCACCAGGGGACAGGGTTGGAAGACCCAGTACTTC
TRBJ2-3	.	TRBD2	TRBV7-6	CASSLTGGLSDTQYF	TGTGCCAGCAGCTTAACGGGGGGTTTGTCTGATACGCAGTATTTT
TRBJ1-4	.	TRBD1	TRBV7-2	CASRPDRGYEKLFF	TGTGCCAGCAGGCCTGACAGGGGATATGAAAAACTGTTTTTT
TRBJ1-1	.	.	TRBV6-5	CASSYLRPAQGGGTEAFF	TGTGCCAGCAGTTACTTAAGGCCCGCACAGGGTGGTGGCACTGAAGCTTTCTTT
TRBJ2-2	.	TRBD2	TRBV20-1	CSARPAGGDHTGELFF	TGCAGTGCTCGTCCAGCGGGGGGAGACCACACCGGGGAGCTGTTTTTT
TRBJ2-5	.	.	TRBV6-2/TRBV6-3	CASSGEMETQYF	TGTGCCAGCAGCGGCGAGATGGAGACCCAGTACTTC
TRBJ1-2	.	.	TRBV7-2	CASSLAGFARNYGYTF	TGTGCCAGCAGCTTAGCGGGCTTCGCACGAAACTATGGCTACACCTTC
TRBJ2-5	few	.	TRBV6-5	CASNLVWGAYGETQYF	TGTGCCAGCAACCTCGTCTGGGGGGCATATGGGGAGACCCAGTACTTC
TRBJ2-1	few	.	TRBV29-1	CSVVRALGNEQFF	TGCAGCGTTGTCAGGGCCTTGGGCAATGAGCAGTTCTTC
TRBJ2-5	.	.	TRBV6-5	CASRQLETQYF	TGTGCCAGTCGACAGCTGGAGACCCAGTACTTC
TRBJ2-7	.	TRBD1	TRBV4-3	CASSPPPGTGLSSYNEQYF	TGCGCCAGCAGCCCCCCACCCGGGACAGGACTAAGCTCCTACAATGAGCAGTACTTC
TRBJ2-1	few	.	TRBV10-3	CAIGGTADNEQFF	TGTGCCATCGGAGGTACAGCAGACAATGAGCAGTTCTTC
TRBJ2-3	.	TRBD2	TRBV5-1	CASSAGTRESTDTQYF	TGCGCCAGCAGCGCGGGGACTAGAGAGAGCACAGATACGCAGTATTTT
TRBJ2-1	.	.	TRBV11-2	CASSTRIEQFF	TGTGCCAGCAGCACTCGGATTGAGCAGTTCTTC
TRBJ2-7	.	.	TRBV28	CASSGRSGFSYEQYF	TGTGCCAGCAGCGGTCGTTCAGGGTTCTCCTACGAGCAGTACTTC
TRBJ2-3	.	TRBD2	TRBV5-6	CASSFIIERGFTDTQYF	TGTGCCAGCAGCTTTATCATCGAGCGGGGGTTCACAGATACGCAGTATTTT